Listed here are 32 T cell receptor beta chains from one sample, sequenced in a study of T cell responses to AZD1222 COVID-19 vaccine. Profiling relied on immunoSEQ multiplex PCR, and the TCRdb table lists in-frame clones only, not all of them. The sample lists fewer than 120,000 clones; 80% to 95% were seen once. Sequenced material: peripheral blood, taken 28 days after the second AZD1222 dose. These receptors originate from an adult who received the AZD1222 COVID-19 vaccine.

This chain joins TRBV28 and TRBJ2-7; 8 positions match TRBD1. The CDR3 runs 15 residues. The trim removed 7 bases at V and 3 bases at J, leaving 11 bases unmatched. The germline CDR1 and CDR2 sequences are MDHEN and SYDVKM. Written as DNA, the CDR3 is TGTGCCAGCACCACACCTCCGACAGGGGTCTACGAGCAGTACTTC. It specifies CASTTPPTGVYEQYF.

This clone showed up just once. The J gene is TRBJ1-1, the V gene TRBV5-1, with TRBD1 matching over 7 bases. After removal of 5 bases from V and 1 base from J, the junction contained 2 bases not matched to a gene. Per germline, CDR1 SGHRS and CDR2 YFSETQ. CDR3 length equals 13 residues. The CDR3 reads CASRRTGNTEAFF. Here the CDR3 DNA reads TGCGCCAGCAGACGGACAGGGAACACTGAAGCTTTCTTT. Together with reference TRBV5-1 and TRBJ1-1, the CDR3 gives the full variable domain: KAGVTQTPRYLIKTRGQQVTLSCSPISGHRSVSWYQQTPGQGLQFLFEYFSETQRNKGNFPGRFSGRQFSNSRSEMNVSTLELGDSALYLCASRRTGNTEAFFGQGTRLTVV.

This clone was detected only once. V usage is TRBV4-1 and J usage is TRBJ1-4, with a tentative D call TRBD1 (6 bases). CDR1 MGHRA and CDR2 YSYEKL come from the germline V gene. Trimming took 2 bases from V and 8 from J, leaving 21 bases between them. There are 17 residues in the CDR3. Here the CDR3 reads CASSQQAQGHGGEKLFF. The CDR3 coding sequence is TGCGCCAGCAGCCAACAAGCTCAGGGGCATGGTGGAGAAAAACTGTTTTTT.

The chain employs TRBV27 and TRBJ2-7; D not certain. Trimming took 8 bases from V and 4 from J, leaving 12 bases between them. Germline values: CDR1 MNHEY, CDR2 SMNVEV (reference sequence). This CDR3 has 12 residues. The CDR3 DNA follows: TGTGCCAGCGGGTCGACGGTATACGAGCAGTACTTC. As protein: CASGSTVYEQYF.

The chain uses TRBV24-1 and TRBJ1-2, with D maybe TRBD1 (5 bases). V was trimmed by 1 base and J by 10 bases, leaving 9 bases between them. The CDR3 covers 12 residues. Germline V gene data show CDR1 as KGHDR and CDR2 as SFDVKD. CDR3 sequence (DNA): TGTGCCACCAGTGATTTTGGGACTGTCTACACCTTC. Translated, it gives CATSDFGTVYTF.

The rearrangement uses TRBV5-4 and TRBJ1-6; TRBD1 matches 7 bases. Germline trimming cut 0 bases from V and 8 bases from J; bases unmatched to any gene: 5. The CDR3 consists of 15 residues. The germline CDR1 and CDR2 sequences are SGHNT and YYREEE (reference sequence). CDR3 DNA sequence: TGTGCCAGCAGCTTGGTACAGGGGTTGGATTCACCCCTCCACTTT. This translates into CASSLVQGLDSPLHF.

V is TRBV20-1 and J is TRBJ2-7; D is tentatively TRBD1 or TRBD2 (5 bases each). CDR3 size: 11 residues. Between the trimmed V and J ends, which lost 5 bases and 6 bases, there was a span of 11 bases. CDR1 is DFQATT, CDR2 SNEGSKA, per germline (reference sequence). In DNA form, the CDR3 reads TGCAGTGCTCCAAGTGGGGGCGAGCAGTACTTC. This translates into CSAPSGGEQYF.

The chain recombines TRBV20-1 with TRBJ2-5; 8 nucleotides match TRBD2. Germline trimming cut 3 bases from V and 7 bases from J; bases unmatched to any gene: 13. Per the germline V gene, CDR1 is DFQATT and CDR2 is SNEGSKA (reference sequence). The CDR3 runs 15 residues. The chain's CDR3 is CSASFPGLVGGTQYF. CDR3 nucleotides: TGCAGTGCTAGTTTTCCGGGACTAGTGGGCGGGACCCAGTACTTC.

The V gene is TRBV29-1, the J gene TRBJ2-5; D unclear. Germline V gives CDR1 SQVTM, CDR2 ANQGSEA. This CDR3 has 9 residues. V was shortened by 4 bases and J by 5 bases, with 2 bases between the two germline ends. The CDR3 spells CSVGETQYF. CDR3 nucleotides: TGCAGCGTTGGGGAGACCCAGTACTTC.

The chain has TRBV3-1 (or the pseudogene TRBV3-2) and TRBJ1-2, with D unresolved. Germline V gene data show CDR1 as LGHDT and CDR2 as YNNKEL (reference sequence). This CDR3 contains 14 residues. Trimming took off 4 bases at V and 2 bases at J, with 11 bases between the two ends. The CDR3 nucleotides are TGTGCCAGCAGCCCCGGCAGGACCAACTATGGCTACACCTTC. Protein sequence: CASSPGRTNYGYTF.

The chain recombines TRBV28 with TRBJ2-2; D is ambiguous. V lost 11 bases and J lost 6, with 16 bases in between. Germline V gene lookup returns CDR1 MDHEN and CDR2 SYDVKM. CDR3 size: 13 residues. Here the CDR3 reads CAFNPPGSGELFF. In nucleotides, the CDR3 is TGTGCCTTTAACCCCCCAGGTTCCGGGGAGCTGTTTTTT. The variable domain in full, with the rest retrieved from reference TRBV28 and TRBJ2-2, is DVKVTQSSRYLVKRTGEKVFLECVQDMDHENMFWYRQDPGLGLRLIYFSYDVKMKEKGDIPEGYSVSREKKERFSLILESASTNQTSMYLCAFNPPGSGELFFGEGSRLTVL.

This chain connects TRBV19 to TRBJ1-1, with TRBD1 matching over 9 bases. Germline trimming cut 3 bases from V and 2 bases from J; bases unmatched to any gene: 4. CDR3 length equals 15 residues. From germline, CDR1 is LNHDA and CDR2 SQIVND (reference sequence). CDR3 sequence: CASSITGGRNTEAFF. As DNA, the CDR3 is TGTGCCAGTAGTATTACAGGGGGCCGTAACACTGAAGCTTTCTTT.

The chain joins TRBV20-1 to TRBJ2-3, with no clear D. The CDR3 length is 14 residues. From germline, CDR1 is DFQATT and CDR2 SNEGSKA (reference sequence). V lost 3 bases to trimming and J lost 0 bases, with 10 bases between them. In nucleotides, the CDR3 is TGCAGTGCTAGTTTGGGGTCTAGCACAGATACGCAGTATTTT. Its protein is CSASLGSSTDTQYF.

Written as DNA, the CDR3 is TGTGCCAGCAGCCGCGAGTCACAGAACACTGAAGCTTTCTTT. Translation gives CASSRESQNTEAFF. The J gene is TRBJ1-1, the V gene TRBV3-1 (or the pseudogene TRBV3-2); D not certain. This CDR3 spans 14 amino acids. V was cut by 4 bases and J by 1 base, with 10 bases left in between. CDR1 LGHDT and CDR2 YNNKEL come from the germline V gene (reference sequence).

V gene TRBV18 combines with J gene TRBJ2-5; 10 bases map to TRBD1. The V segment lost 4 bases and the J segment 2 bases; nucleotides outside the gene matches: 10. This CDR3 is built from 17 residues. CDR1 is KGHSH, CDR2 LQKENI, per germline. In nucleotides, the CDR3 is TGTGCCAGCTCACACCGACAGGGGGCTATGCGACAAGAGACCCAGTACTTC. This codes for CASSHRQGAMRQETQYF. Filled out from reference TRBV18 and TRBJ2-5, the complete variable domain reads NAGVMQNPRHLVRRRGQEARLRCSPMKGHSHVYWYRQLPEEGLKFMVYLQKENIIDESGMPKERFSAEFPKEGPSILRIQQVVRGDSAAYFCASSHRQGAMRQETQYFGPGTRLLVL.

This chain connects TRBV4-3 to TRBJ2-7, with unresolved D. Germline lookup yields CDR1 LGHNA and CDR2 YSLEER. V lost 11 bases and J lost 2, with 16 bases in between. The CDR3 extends over 13 amino acids. The DNA for the CDR3 is TGCGCCCCTAGACCAAACAACCCCTACGAGCAGTACTTC. Translating it yields CAPRPNNPYEQYF.

This sequence joins TRBV28 and TRBJ1-2, with a possible D match to TRBD1 (6 bases). Trimming cost V 11 bases and J 7 bases, with 14 bases left between them. This CDR3 comprises 11 residues. CDR1 MDHEN and CDR2 SYDVKM come from the germline V gene. CDR3 nucleotides: TGTGCCGGAGGGGGGGAAATTGGCTACACCTTC. It encodes CAGGGEIGYTF.

This chain uses TRBV4-1 with TRBJ2-1; TRBD2 matches at 9 bases. V gave up 1 base and J gave up 6 bases; unmatched junction bases: 10. The CDR3 is made up of 17 amino acids. Germline V gene lookup returns CDR1 MGHRA and CDR2 YSYEKL. The CDR3 nucleotides read TGCGCCAGCAGCCAAGGGGTGGCGGGGGGGCCTCCCAATGAGCAGTTCTTC. As protein: CASSQGVAGGPPNEQFF.

The chain is built from TRBV6-1 and TRBJ1-4; D is uncertain. The CDR3 is made up of 17 amino acids. Germline V lookup: CDR1 MNHNS, CDR2 SASEGT. Trimming took 4 bases from V and 2 from J, leaving 17 bases between them. In nucleotides, the CDR3 is TGTGCCAGCAGTGTCCCCGGGGAGGGAATGACTAATGAAAAACTGTTTTTT. Protein sequence: CASSVPGEGMTNEKLFF.

The CDR3 bases are TGTGCCAGCAGTCTCAGGGGGGGGAGATCACCCCTCCACTTT. Its protein is CASSLRGGRSPLHF. The chain is built from TRBV6-5 and TRBJ1-6; 7 positions match TRBD1. CDR3 length: 14 residues. The germline CDR1 and CDR2 sequences are MNHEY and SVGAGI. Trimming at V came to 5 bases and at J to 10 bases, leaving 8 bases not matched to a gene.

Only one count was recorded for this clone. CDR3 nucleotides: TGTGCCAGCAGCCGAGTCTGGGCGGGCACCGGGGAGCTGTTTTTT. It codes for CASSRVWAGTGELFF. This chain uses TRBV14 with TRBJ2-2, with D maybe TRBD2 (5 bases). This CDR3 has 15 amino acids. The V end lost 4 bases, the J end lost 4 bases, and 13 bases lay between the germline ends. The germline CDR1 and CDR2 sequences are SGHDN and FVKESK.

The rearrangement links TRBV5-1 to TRBJ2-3; TRBD2 matches 7 bases. The CDR3 runs to 16 residues. The J segment lost 0 bases and the V segment lost 4 bases, leaving 8 bases of the junction unmatched. CDR1 is SGHRS and CDR2 is YFSETQ in the germline V gene. The CDR3 loop is CASSPRLAPSTDTQYF. The DNA for the CDR3 is TGCGCCAGCAGCCCAAGACTAGCCCCGAGCACAGATACGCAGTATTTT. The full variable domain, in which reference TRBV5-1 and TRBJ2-3 provide the parts outside the CDR3, is KAGVTQTPRYLIKTRGQQVTLSCSPISGHRSVSWYQQTPGQGLQFLFEYFSETQRNKGNFPGRFSGRQFSNSRSEMNVSTLELGDSALYLCASSPRLAPSTDTQYFGPGTRLTVL.

The chain has TRBV7-9 and TRBJ1-1; no reliable D call. Looked up from germline, CDR1 is SEHNR and CDR2 is FQNEAQ (reference sequence). V was cut by 1 base and J by 11 bases, with 11 bases left in between. This CDR3 has 12 residues. The DNA for the CDR3 is TGTGCCAGCAGCTTAGGGGGTAGAGGGGCTTTCTTT. This gives the protein CASSLGGRGAFF.

The J gene is TRBJ2-5, the V gene TRBV19; D uncertain. Germline V gene data show CDR1 as LNHDA and CDR2 as SQIVND (reference sequence). CDR3 length: 12 amino acids. Trimming took 0 bases from V and 5 from J, leaving 4 bases between them. The CDR3 sequence is CASSIEGETQYF. The CDR3 DNA sequence: TGTGCCAGTAGTATAGAAGGGGAGACCCAGTACTTC.

CDR3 residues: CAISETGGLNTEAFF. The DNA of the CDR3 is TGTGCCATCAGTGAGACCGGGGGTTTGAACACTGAAGCTTTCTTT. V is TRBV10-3 and J is TRBJ1-1; D perhaps matches TRBD1 (5 bases). V was shortened by 2 bases and J by 0 bases, with 10 bases between the two germline ends. Germline values: CDR1 ENHRY, CDR2 SYGVKD. The CDR3 extends over 15 amino acids.

CDR3 DNA sequence: TGCGCCAGCAGCCCGGGGGGGCCAGATACGCAGTATTTT. It encodes CASSPGGPDTQYF. This chain connects TRBV5-1 to TRBJ2-3, with 8 bases identical to TRBD2. J lost 4 bases, V lost 4 bases, and 2 bases had no gene match. The CDR3 spans 13 residues. Germline V gene data show CDR1 as SGHRS and CDR2 as YFSETQ. Full variable domain (missing parts from reference TRBV5-1 and TRBJ2-3): KAGVTQTPRYLIKTRGQQVTLSCSPISGHRSVSWYQQTPGQGLQFLFEYFSETQRNKGNFPGRFSGRQFSNSRSEMNVSTLELGDSALYLCASSPGGPDTQYFGPGTRLTVL.

This chain uses TRBV27 with TRBJ2-3; tentative D call: TRBD2 (8 bases). Germline V gives CDR1 MNHEY, CDR2 SMNVEV (reference sequence). Trimming removed 7 bases from V and 6 bases from J, with 17 bases in between. The CDR3 has 14 amino acids. The CDR3 bases are TGTGCCAGCACCCGGGGACTAGGGGGCGATACGCAGTATTTT. Its translation: CASTRGLGGDTQYF.

On this clone itself: The junction shows a germline mismatch at one end, possibly a read error. This chain joins TRBV7-7 and TRBJ2-2; D is uncertain. Germline V gene data show CDR1 as SSHAT and CDR2 as FNYEAQ (reference sequence). The CDR3 spans 15 residues. This CDR3 is CASSFGGSSTGELFF. The CDR3 nucleotides read TGTGCTAGCAGCTTTGGTGGCTCATCGACCGGGGAGCTGTTTTTT.

The chain carries TRBV27 and TRBJ1-6; no firm D call. The germline V gene has CDR1 MNHEY and CDR2 SMNVEV (reference sequence). V gave up 2 bases and J gave up 6 bases, with 5 bases separating them. CDR3 length: 13 amino acids. This chain's CDR3 is CASSLLFNSPLHF. CDR3 nucleotide sequence: TGTGCCAGCAGTTTACTGTTTAATTCACCCCTCCACTTT.

The chain couples TRBV7-2 to TRBJ1-1; maybe TRBD1 (6 bases). Germline assignment: CDR1 SGHTA and CDR2 FQGNSA. There are 12 residues in the CDR3. Trimming stripped 5 bases from V and 9 bases from J, with 13 bases between. In DNA form, the CDR3 reads TGTGCCAGCAGCCTGCGGACAGAGCAAGCTTTCTTT. Translation: CASSLRTEQAFF.

V is TRBV18 and J is TRBJ1-2; D may be TRBD1 (5 bases). CDR3 size: 14 residues. Per germline, CDR1 KGHSH and CDR2 LQKENI. The germline V and J ends were trimmed by 0 bases and 3 bases, with 8 bases remaining between them. CDR3 in DNA: TGTGCCAGCTCACCACCGGGCAGGGACTATGGCTACACCTTC. It yields the protein CASSPPGRDYGYTF. Full variable domain (missing parts from reference TRBV18 and TRBJ1-2): NAGVMQNPRHLVRRRGQEARLRCSPMKGHSHVYWYRQLPEEGLKFMVYLQKENIIDESGMPKERFSAEFPKEGPSILRIQQVVRGDSAAYFCASSPPGRDYGYTFGSGTRLTVV.

This clone showed up just a few times. The chain links TRBV18 to TRBJ1-1, with a weak D call TRBD1 (6 bases). This CDR3 is 14 amino acids long. Germline V gene lookup returns CDR1 KGHSH and CDR2 LQKENI. The V and J ends lost 5 bases and 7 bases respectively, with 17 bases between them. The CDR3 sequence: CASSKRDTGLEAFF. The CDR3 DNA follows: TGTGCCAGCTCAAAACGGGACACGGGGCTTGAAGCTTTCTTT. The whole variable domain, filled in from reference TRBV18 and TRBJ1-1, reads NAGVMQNPRHLVRRRGQEARLRCSPMKGHSHVYWYRQLPEEGLKFMVYLQKENIIDESGMPKERFSAEFPKEGPSILRIQQVVRGDSAAYFCASSKRDTGLEAFFGQGTRLTVV.